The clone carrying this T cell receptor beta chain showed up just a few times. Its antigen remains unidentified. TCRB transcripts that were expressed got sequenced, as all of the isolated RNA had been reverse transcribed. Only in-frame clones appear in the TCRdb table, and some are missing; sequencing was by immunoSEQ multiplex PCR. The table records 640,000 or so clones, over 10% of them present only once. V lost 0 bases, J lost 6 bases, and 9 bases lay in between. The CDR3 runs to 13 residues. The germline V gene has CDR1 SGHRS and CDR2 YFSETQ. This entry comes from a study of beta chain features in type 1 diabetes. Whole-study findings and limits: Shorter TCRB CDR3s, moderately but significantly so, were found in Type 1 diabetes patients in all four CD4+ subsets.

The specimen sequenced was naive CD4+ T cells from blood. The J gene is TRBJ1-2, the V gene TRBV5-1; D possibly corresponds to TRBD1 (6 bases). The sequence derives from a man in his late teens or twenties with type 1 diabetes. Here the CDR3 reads CASSLGQGHGYTF. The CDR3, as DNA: TGCGCCAGCAGCTTGGGGCAGGGGCATGGCTACACCTTC.